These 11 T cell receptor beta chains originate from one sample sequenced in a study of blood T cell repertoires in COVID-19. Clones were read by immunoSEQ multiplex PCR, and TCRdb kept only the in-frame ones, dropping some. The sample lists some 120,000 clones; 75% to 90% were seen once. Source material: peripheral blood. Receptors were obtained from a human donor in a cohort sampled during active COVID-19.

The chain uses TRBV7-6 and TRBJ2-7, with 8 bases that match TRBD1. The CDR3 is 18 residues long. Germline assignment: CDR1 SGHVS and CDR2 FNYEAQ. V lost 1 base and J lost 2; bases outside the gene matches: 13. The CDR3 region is CASSLGGTGSLIPYEQYF. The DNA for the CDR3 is TGTGCCAGCAGCTTAGGTGGGACAGGATCTTTAATCCCCTACGAGCAGTACTTC.

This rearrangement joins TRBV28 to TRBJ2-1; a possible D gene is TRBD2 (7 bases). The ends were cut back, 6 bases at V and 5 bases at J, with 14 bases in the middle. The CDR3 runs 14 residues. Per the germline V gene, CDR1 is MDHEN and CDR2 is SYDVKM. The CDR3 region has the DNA TGTGCCAGCAGAGTAGGGGGGGATAACAATGAGCAGTTCTTC. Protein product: CASRVGGDNNEQFF.

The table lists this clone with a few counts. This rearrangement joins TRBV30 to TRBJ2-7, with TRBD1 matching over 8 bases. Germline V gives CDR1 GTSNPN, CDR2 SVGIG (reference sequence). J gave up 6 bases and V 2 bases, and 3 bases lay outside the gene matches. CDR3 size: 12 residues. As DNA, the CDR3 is TGTGCCTGGAGTCAGGGGGCCGTCGAGCAGTACGTC. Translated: CAWSQGAVEQYV.

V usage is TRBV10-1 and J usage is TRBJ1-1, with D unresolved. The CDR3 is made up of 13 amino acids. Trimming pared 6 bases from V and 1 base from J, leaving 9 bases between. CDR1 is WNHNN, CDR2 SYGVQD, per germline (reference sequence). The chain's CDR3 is CASSLHRNTEAFF. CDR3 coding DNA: TGCGCCAGCAGCCTCCATAGGAACACTGAAGCTTTCTTT.

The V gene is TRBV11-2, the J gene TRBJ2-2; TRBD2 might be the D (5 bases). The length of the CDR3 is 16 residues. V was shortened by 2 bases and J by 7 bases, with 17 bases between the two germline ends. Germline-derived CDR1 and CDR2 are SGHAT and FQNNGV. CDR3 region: CASSLLVSGFGGELFF. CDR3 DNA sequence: TGTGCCAGCAGCTTATTGGTATCGGGGTTCGGCGGGGAGCTGTTTTTT.

CDR3 nucleotides: TGCAGCGTTGAAGATAGGGGACAGGGAGTGTGGAATGAGCAGTTCTTC. Its translation: CSVEDRGQGVWNEQFF. The J gene is TRBJ2-1, the V gene TRBV29-1; 9 positions match TRBD1. Germline assignment: CDR1 SQVTM and CDR2 ANQGSEA. This CDR3 has 16 amino acids. J lost 7 bases, V lost 0 bases, and 10 bases had no gene match.

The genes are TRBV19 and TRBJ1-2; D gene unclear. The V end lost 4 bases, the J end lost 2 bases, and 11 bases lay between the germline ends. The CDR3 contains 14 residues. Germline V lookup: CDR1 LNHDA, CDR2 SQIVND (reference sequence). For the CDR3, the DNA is TGTGCCAGTAGTACAGTAAATTCGAACTATGGCTACACCTTC. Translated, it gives CASSTVNSNYGYTF.

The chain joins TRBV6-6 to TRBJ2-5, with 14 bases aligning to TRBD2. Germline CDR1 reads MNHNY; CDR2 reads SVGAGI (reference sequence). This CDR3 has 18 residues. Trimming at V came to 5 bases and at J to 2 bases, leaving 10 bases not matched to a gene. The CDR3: CASSPLMTSGGGQETQYF. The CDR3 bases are TGTGCCAGCAGTCCACTTATGACTAGCGGGGGGGGACAAGAGACCCAGTACTTC.

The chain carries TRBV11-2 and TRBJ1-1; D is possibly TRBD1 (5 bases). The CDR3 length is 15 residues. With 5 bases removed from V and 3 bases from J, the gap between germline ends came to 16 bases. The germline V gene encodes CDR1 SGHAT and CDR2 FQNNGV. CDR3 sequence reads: CASSPGQWGDTEAFF. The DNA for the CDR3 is TGTGCCAGCAGCCCTGGGCAGTGGGGGGACACTGAAGCTTTCTTT.

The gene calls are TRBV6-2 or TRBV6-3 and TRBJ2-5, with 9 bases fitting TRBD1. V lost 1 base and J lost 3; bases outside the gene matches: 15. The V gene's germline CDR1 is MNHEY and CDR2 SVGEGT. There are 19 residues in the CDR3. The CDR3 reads CASSYWFRGQGSREETQYF. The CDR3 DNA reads TGTGCCAGCAGTTACTGGTTCAGAGGACAGGGGTCTCGGGAAGAGACCCAGTACTTC.

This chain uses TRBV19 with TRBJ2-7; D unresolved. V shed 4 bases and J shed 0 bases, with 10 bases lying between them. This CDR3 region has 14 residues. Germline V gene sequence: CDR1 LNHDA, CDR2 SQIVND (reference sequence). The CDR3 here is CASSTQVSSYEQYF. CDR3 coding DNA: TGTGCCAGTAGTACCCAGGTCAGCTCCTACGAGCAGTACTTC.